A single sample is the source of the 20 T cell receptor beta chains below, sequenced in a study of metastatic and nonmetastatic thyroid tumors. MiXCR re-clonotyped the PCR reads for TCRdb. The sample has some 10,000 clones, 25% to 30% seen once. Each patient came to thyroid surgery without any prior treatment (of any kind). The sequenced material came from tumor tissue. These receptor sequences come from a male donor with papillary thyroid cancer or a benign thyroid nodule (not recorded which). Some clones in this sample may be carry-over from other donors' samples.

By share, this clone counts as medium-sized. The chain recombines TRBV6-2 or TRBV6-3 with TRBJ2-1; 7 nucleotides align to TRBD2. Germline V gene sequence: CDR1 MNHEY, CDR2 SVGEGT. This CDR3 region has 16 residues. V shed 0 bases, J shed 7 bases, and the junction held 9 bases outside the gene matches. In DNA form, the CDR3 reads TGTGCCAGCAGTTACTCCGCGGGAGCCACTCGAAATGAGCAGTTCTTC. Protein: CASSYSAGATRNEQFF.

The J gene is TRBJ2-7, the V gene TRBV10-3; 8 bases match TRBD2. Germline V gene lookup returns CDR1 ENHRY and CDR2 SYGVKD. The CDR3 consists of 13 residues. V lost 0 bases, J lost 10 bases, and 5 bases stayed unmatched. CDR3 amino acids: CAISESTAGDQYF. CDR3 sequence (DNA): TGTGCCATCAGTGAGTCTACAGCGGGAGATCAGTACTTC.

There are a few counts of this clone. This sequence joins TRBV12-3 or TRBV12-4 and TRBJ2-7; 9 positions agree with TRBD2. V was clipped by 3 bases and J by 6 bases; unmatched bases: 6. This CDR3 contains 14 residues. CDR3 protein: CASSFGVTSGEQYF. In DNA form, the CDR3 reads TGTGCCAGCAGTTTTGGTGTGACTAGCGGCGAGCAGTACTTC.

This clone has at least ten counts. V and J are TRBV2 and TRBJ2-3, with TRBD2 matching over 13 bases. The CDR3 sequence is 17 residues long. The ends lost 2 bases at V and 2 bases at J; junction bases unmatched: 4. CDR1 SNHLY and CDR2 FYNNEI come from the germline V gene. CDR3 sequence reads: CASSERLAGGFTDTQYF. The CDR3 DNA is TGTGCCAGCAGTGAAAGACTAGCGGGAGGCTTCACAGATACGCAGTATTTT.

To note about this clone: Its ends do not fully match the called genes, so a read error is possible. This rearrangement joins TRBV6-2 or TRBV6-3 to TRBJ2-2, with 10 positions matching TRBD2. The germline CDR1 and CDR2 sequences are MNHEY and SVGEGT. This CDR3 has 15 amino acids. In nucleotides, the CDR3 is TGTGCCAGCAAGAGCGGGAGGGCCGCGTCCGGGGAGCTGTTTTTC. It is translated as CASKSGRAASGELFF.

The table lists this clone with many counts. The chain recombines TRBV10-3 with TRBJ2-3; 10 nucleotides match TRBD1. Germline trimming cut 3 bases from V and 5 bases from J; bases unmatched to any gene: 5. Germline V gives CDR1 ENHRY, CDR2 SYGVKD. The CDR3 totals 15 residues. The CDR3 reads CAISDPGQGIDTQYF. CDR3 bases: TGTGCCATCAGTGACCCGGGACAGGGGATAGATACGCAGTATTTT.

This clone is labeled medium-sized (0.01 to 0.1%). The V call is TRBV6-1, the J call TRBJ1-5; possibly TRBD1 for D (5 bases). CDR3 length equals 15 residues. CDR1 is MNHNS and CDR2 is SASEGT in the germline V gene. V was cut by 6 bases and J by 7 bases, with 19 bases left in between. This CDR3 is CASRLGAQREQPQHF. The CDR3 nucleotides read TGTGCCAGCAGGCTCGGGGCACAGAGGGAACAGCCCCAGCATTTT.

J is TRBJ1-5 and V is TRBV6-1; D is uncertain. V dropped 5 bases and J dropped 0 bases, with 5 bases sitting between them. The CDR3 is 13 residues long. Germline V gene sequence: CDR1 MNHNS, CDR2 SASEGT. CDR3 bases: TGTGCCAGCAGTATGAATAGCAATCAGCCCCAGCATTTT. Protein product: CASSMNSNQPQHF.

This CDR3 reads CASSEGRTAGAFF. For the CDR3, the DNA is TGTGCCAGCAGTGAAGGAAGGACCGCTGGAGCTTTCTTT. The rearrangement uses TRBV6-1 and TRBJ1-1; unclear D gene. Trimming cost V 1 base and J 10 bases, with 13 bases left between them. CDR1 is MNHNS and CDR2 is SASEGT in the germline V gene. The CDR3 is made up of 13 amino acids.

In its sample, this clone was seen many times. The V gene is TRBV12-3 or TRBV12-4, the J gene TRBJ2-5; 7 nucleotides line up with TRBD1. This CDR3 region has 13 residues. The ends lost 8 bases at V and 3 bases at J; junction bases unmatched: 6. CDR3 amino acids: CASRDSSEETQYF. CDR3 nucleotides: TGTGCCAGCCGGGACAGTTCGGAAGAGACCCAGTACTTC.

V usage is TRBV15 and J usage is TRBJ2-7, with D possibly being TRBD1 (6 bases). In germline, CDR1 is LNHNV, CDR2 YYDKDF (reference sequence). V was shortened by 2 bases and J by 6 bases, with 11 bases between the two germline ends. This CDR3 spans 13 amino acids. In nucleotides, the CDR3 is TGTGCCACCAGCAGACCGGACAGTGGCGAGCAGTACTTC. Translating gives CATSRPDSGEQYF. The whole variable domain, remainder taken from reference TRBV15 and TRBJ2-7, is DAMVIQNPRYQVTQFGKPVTLSCSQTLNHNVMYWYQQKSSQAPKLLFHYYDKDFNNEADTPDNFQSRRPNTSFCFLDIRSPGLGDTAMYLCATSRPDSGEQYFGPGTRLTVT.

This chain joins TRBV30 and TRBJ2-7; D perhaps matches TRBD2 (6 bases). This CDR3 is 13 amino acids long. Germline V lookup: CDR1 GTSNPN, CDR2 SVGIG (reference sequence). The V end was cut by 3 bases, the J end by 0 bases, with 9 bases between. This CDR3 reads CAWRRGGSYEQYF. DNA of the CDR3: TGTGCCTGGAGGAGGGGAGGCTCCTACGAGCAGTACTTC.

This clone was counted a few times. The genes are TRBV12-3 or TRBV12-4 and TRBJ1-1; possibly TRBD1 for D (5 bases). Trimming cost V 10 bases and J 4 bases, with 19 bases left between them. This CDR3 is 14 amino acids long. The CDR3: CANRPGAGGTEAFF. The CDR3 coding sequence is TGTGCCAACAGACCCGGGGCAGGTGGCACTGAAGCTTTCTTT.

This clone was observed a few times. J is TRBJ2-7 and V is TRBV10-3; D may match TRBD1 or TRBD2 (6 bases each). Germline values: CDR1 ENHRY, CDR2 SYGVKD. This CDR3 comprises 17 residues. Deletions cut 7 bases from V and 3 bases from J, with 25 bases between. This CDR3 reads CAIIDTPQGGNFYEQYV. The CDR3, as DNA: TGTGCCATCATTGATACCCCCCAAGGGGGGAACTTCTACGAGCAGTACGTC.

The V gene is TRBV11-2, the J gene TRBJ1-1, with 7 bases lining up with TRBD1. The CDR3 is made up of 12 amino acids. Trimming cost V 4 bases and J 8 bases; bases outside gene matches: 4. Per germline, CDR1 SGHAT and CDR2 FQNNGV. CDR3 amino acids: CASSWGQPEAFF. CDR3 DNA: TGTGCCAGCAGCTGGGGACAGCCCGAAGCTTTCTTT. Variable domain in full (rest from reference TRBV11-2 and TRBJ1-1): EAGVAQSPRYKIIEKRQSVAFWCNPISGHATLYWYQQILGQGPKLLIQFQNNGVVDDSQLPKDRFSAERLKGVDSTLKIQPAKLEDSAVYLCASSWGQPEAFFGQGTRLTVV.

With regard to this clone: Being one base from a much bigger clone, this may be a read error. V usage is TRBV7-2 and J usage is TRBJ2-5; possibly TRBD2 for D (5 bases). Germline assignment: CDR1 SGHTA and CDR2 FQGNSA. The CDR3 runs 13 residues. CDR3 bases: TGTGCCAGCAGCCCTGGACTGGAAGAGACCAAGTACTTC. It codes for CASSPGLEETKYF.

Relative to its sample, this clone is medium-sized. The chain carries TRBV6-1 and TRBJ2-1, with 8 nucleotides matching TRBD1. The germline gives CDR1 MNHNS, CDR2 SASEGT. After removal of 5 bases from V and 5 bases from J, the junction contained 2 bases not matched to a gene. This CDR3 is built from 13 residues. The CDR3 DNA follows: TGTGCCAGCAGTCGACAGGGGAACAATGAGCAGTTCTTC. It encodes CASSRQGNNEQFF.

This clone has ten or more counts. The J gene is TRBJ1-4, the V gene TRBV6-5; tentative D call: TRBD1 (5 bases). V was clipped by 1 base and J by 8 bases, with 20 bases between them. CDR3 length: 17 residues. The germline gives CDR1 MNHEY, CDR2 SVGAGI. This CDR3 reads CASSYFRAGLGVEKLFF. CDR3 in DNA: TGTGCCAGCAGTTACTTTAGGGCGGGGCTCGGTGTGGAAAAACTGTTTTTT.

This clone was counted at least ten times. V and J are TRBV4-2 and TRBJ2-1, with 11 bases that match TRBD1. Germline CDR1 reads LGHNA; CDR2 reads YNFKEQ. The CDR3 runs 17 residues. Unmatched junction bases numbered 8, after V lost 0 bases and J lost 7 bases. Here the CDR3 DNA reads TGTGCCAGCAGCCAAGACGGACAGGGGGCGAGGGTTAATGAGCAGTTCTTC. Translated, it gives CASSQDGQGARVNEQFF.

The chain links TRBV7-3 to TRBJ2-2; 15 nucleotides agree with TRBD2. The J segment lost 4 bases and the V segment lost 4 bases, leaving 1 base of the junction unmatched. Germline CDR1 is SGHTA and CDR2 is FQGTGA. This CDR3 region has 16 residues. The CDR3 nucleotides read TGTGCCAGCAGCTGGACTAGCGGGGGGGCCACCGGGGAGCTGTTTTTT. Its protein is CASSWTSGGATGELFF.